The rows below give T cell receptor beta chains drawn from one sample of a study of T cell repertoires in cytomegalovirus infection. TCRdb fed the reads into MiXCR, producing one record per CDR3 protein. The sample yields 70,000 to 75,000 distinct CDR3 sequences, under 5% seen once. The sample consisted of PBMCs. Receptor source: a human donor in good health (CMV status not recorded). Some clones in this sample may be carry-over from other donors' samples. Both conserved end residues are part of each CDR3. A D gene is named only where the DNA matches it firmly. Clone size is not always given. Where it is, it says once, few, many or a class for expanded clones.

d_call clone_size j_call v_call cdr3_aa cdr3_nt
NA NA TRBJ2-1 TRBV6-2/TRBV6-3 CASSYSSWGEQFF TGTGCCAGCAGTTACTCCTCCTGGGGTGAGCAGTTCTTC
NA many TRBJ2-7 TRBV6-4 CASSPTFKAYEQYF TGTGCCAGCAGCCCGACGTTCAAGGCCTACGAGCAGTACTTC
NA many TRBJ1-6 TRBV27 CASSLAGRNSPLHF TGTGCCAGCAGTTTAGCAGGGCGGAATTCACCCCTCCACTTT
NA many TRBJ1-1 TRBV7-2 CASSLMGLGMNTEAFF TGTGCCAGCAGCTTAATGGGACTTGGGATGAACACTGAAGCTTTCTTT
NA many TRBJ2-4 TRBV7-2 CASSPAGSNRVKNIQYF TGTGCCAGCAGCCCCGCTGGGTCTAATCGAGTCAAAAACATTCAGTACTTC
NA many TRBJ1-4 TRBV7-9 CASEANEKLFF TGTGCCAGCGAGGCTAATGAAAAACTGTTTTTT
NA many TRBJ1-4 TRBV6-8 CASREGWANEKLFF TGTGCCAGCAGGGAGGGGTGGGCTAATGAAAAACTGTTTTTT
NA many TRBJ2-7 TRBV28 CASDHRDRYEQYF TGTGCCAGCGATCACAGGGACCGCTACGAGCAGTACTTC
NA many TRBJ1-2 TRBV7-8 CASSLATGHGGYTF TGTGCCAGCAGCTTAGCGACCGGACACGGGGGCTACACCTTC
TRBD1 NA TRBJ1-3 TRBV7-2 CASSWDSSGNTIYF TGTGCCAGCAGCTGGGACAGCTCTGGAAACACCATATATTTT
NA many TRBJ2-3 TRBV7-2 CASSLGGRTATQYF TGTGCCAGCAGCTTAGGGGGGAGGACAGCTACGCAGTATTTT
TRBD2 many TRBJ2-1 TRBV11-3 CASSLIKTSGSSHNEQFF TGTGCCAGCAGCTTAATTAAGACTAGCGGGAGTTCCCACAATGAGCAGTTCTTC
TRBD1 many TRBJ2-7 TRBV7-2 CASSPWTGEYEQYF TGTGCCAGCAGCCCCTGGACAGGAGAATACGAGCAGTACTTC
TRBD1 many TRBJ1-5 TRBV6-2/TRBV6-3 CASSYPGTGGRNQPQHF TGTGCCAGCAGTTACCCCGGGACAGGGGGGCGCAATCAGCCCCAGCATTTT
TRBD1 many TRBJ2-7 TRBV7-4 CASEGQGDRISGQYF TGTGCCAGCGAGGGACAGGGGGACAGGATTAGCGGGCAGTACTTC
TRBD1 NA TRBJ2-7 TRBV2 CASITDRGSYEQYF TGTGCCAGCATTACGGACAGGGGGTCCTACGAGCAGTACTTC
NA many TRBJ2-2 TRBV11-1 CASSLGVGELFF TGTGCCAGCAGCTTAGGGGTCGGGGAGCTGTTTTTT
TRBD1 many TRBJ2-2 TRBV4-1 CASSQNRGLGELFF TGCGCCAGCAGCCAAAACAGGGGGCTCGGGGAGCTGTTTTTT
TRBD1 many TRBJ1-1 TRBV7-2 CASTHQGQGAPEAFF TGTGCCAGCACCCACCAAGGACAGGGGGCGCCTGAAGCTTTCTTT
TRBD2 many TRBJ2-1 TRBV5-5 CASSLMGGSYNEQFF TGTGCCAGCAGCTTGATGGGGGGGTCCTACAATGAGCAGTTCTTC
TRBD1 many TRBJ2-7 TRBV7-2 CASSMTGIEQYF TGTGCCAGCAGCATGACAGGGATCGAGCAGTACTTC
NA many TRBJ2-7 TRBV29-1 CSVKIGFEQYF TGCAGCGTTAAAATTGGTTTCGAGCAGTACTTC
NA many TRBJ2-7 TRBV7-2 CASRDWTSNEQYF TGTGCCAGCAGGGACTGGACCTCTAACGAGCAGTACTTC
NA many TRBJ2-7 TRBV11-3 CASSLEVRETAPPYEQYF TGTGCCAGCAGCTTAGAGGTCCGTGAGACGGCACCACCCTACGAGCAGTACTTC
TRBD2 many TRBJ2-2 TRBV7-6 CASSLAMAGLNTGELFF TGTGCCAGCAGCTTAGCTATGGCGGGACTAAACACCGGGGAGCTGTTTTTT
TRBD2 many TRBJ2-3 TRBV20-1 CSAKPGLAGGFTDTQYF TGCAGTGCTAAACCGGGACTAGCGGGGGGCTTCACAGATACGCAGTATTTT
NA few TRBJ2-3 TRBV20-1 CSAQKGTDTQYF TGCAGTGCGCAGAAGGGCACAGATACGCAGTATTTT
NA many TRBJ1-1 TRBV7-2 CASSSQSNTEAFF TGTGCCAGCAGCTCGCAATCGAACACTGAAGCTTTCTTT
NA many TRBJ1-1 TRBV12-3/TRBV12-4 CASTLGENTEAFF TGTGCCAGCACTCTAGGTGAGAACACTGAAGCTTTCTTT
NA many TRBJ2-4 TRBV11-2 CASSLRTGRIQYF TGTGCCAGCAGCTTACGTACAGGGCGAATTCAGTACTTC
NA many TRBJ2-3 TRBV7-2 CASSPHRDTQYF TGTGCCAGCAGCCCCCACAGGGATACGCAGTATTTT
NA many TRBJ2-5 TRBV5-3 CASSLLPGLMETQYF TGTGCCAGCAGCTTGCTCCCCGGGCTAATGGAGACCCAGTACTTC
NA few TRBJ1-2 TRBV7-2 CASSFYRNPNGYTF TGTGCCAGCAGCTTCTACAGGAATCCTAATGGCTACACCTTC
NA many TRBJ1-6 TRBV7-2 CASSAHYAGGPNNSPLHF TGTGCCAGCAGCGCCCACTACGCCGGGGGGCCAAATAATTCACCCCTCCACTTT
NA many TRBJ1-2 TRBV29-1 CSVSKAMDGYTF TGCAGCGTTTCGAAGGCGATGGATGGCTACACCTTC
TRBD2 many TRBJ2-7 TRBV29-1 CSVGLSGTIYEQYF TGCAGCGTTGGTCTAAGCGGGACTATCTACGAGCAGTACTTC
NA many TRBJ1-1 TRBV28 CASGLNGAFF TGTGCCAGCGGACTCAACGGAGCTTTCTTT
NA NA TRBJ2-3 TRBV5-1 CASSLDTRPTDTQYF TGCGCCAGCAGCTTGGACACGCGCCCCACAGATACGCAGTATTTT
NA many TRBJ1-3 TRBV7-9 CASSSDTYSGNTIYF TGTGCCAGCAGCTCAGACACGTACTCTGGAAACACCATATATTTT
NA many TRBJ2-1 TRBV7-2 CASSTPVGGASGSYNEQFF TGTGCCAGCAGCACCCCGGTGGGGGGGGCATCGGGGTCCTACAATGAGCAGTTCTTC
NA many TRBJ1-4 TRBV28 CASSPALQATNEKLFF TGTGCCAGCAGCCCGGCCCTTCAGGCAACTAATGAAAAACTGTTTTTT
TRBD1 NA TRBJ2-1 TRBV7-6 CASSPDQLGTGGVDEQFF TGTGCCAGCAGCCCCGACCAGTTAGGGACAGGGGGGGTGGATGAGCAGTTCTTC
TRBD1 many TRBJ2-7 TRBV28 CASSETGTVSYEQYF TGTGCCAGCAGTGAGACAGGGACGGTTTCCTACGAGCAGTACTTC
NA many TRBJ2-5 TRBV7-8 CASSLVSAGVGETQYF TGTGCCAGCAGCTTAGTATCCGCTGGGGTCGGAGAGACCCAGTACTTC
NA many TRBJ1-4 TRBV7-2 CASSLAPGSGEKLFF TGTGCCAGCAGCTTAGCGCCAGGTTCGGGTGAAAAACTGTTTTTT
TRBD1 many TRBJ1-6 TRBV7-2 CASGASTGVFSPLHF TGTGCCAGCGGAGCTTCGACAGGGGTGTTTTCACCCCTCCACTTT
NA many TRBJ2-6 TRBV7-8 CASSFGGAGANVLTF TGTGCCAGCAGCTTCGGAGGGGCTGGGGCCAACGTCCTGACTTTC